One and the same sample provided the 14 T cell receptor beta chains below, sequenced in a study of blood T cell repertoires in COVID-19. The assay was immunoSEQ multiplex PCR, and TCRdb's table has in-frame clones only and misses some. The sample includes 150,000 to 200,000 clones, approximately 80% of them seen just once. The sequencing sample was made of PBMCs or T cells enriched from blood (not recorded which). The receptors originated from a woman aged 60-75 years who had recovered from COVID-19.

V gene TRBV15 combines with J gene TRBJ2-7, with 12 positions matching TRBD2. Losses at the gene ends were 0 bases for V and 6 bases for J; bases not matched to a gene: 3. CDR1 LNHNV and CDR2 YYDKDF come from the germline V gene (reference sequence). The CDR3 runs to 15 residues. The CDR3, as DNA: TGTGCCACCAGCAGAGATAGGGGACTAGCGGGCGAGCAGTACTTC. This codes for CATSRDRGLAGEQYF.

CDR3 in amino acids: CASSEVGTGGGWAGANVLTF. Here the CDR3 DNA reads TGTGCCAGCAGTGAAGTAGGGACAGGGGGCGGATGGGCTGGGGCCAACGTCCTGACTTTC. The chain has TRBV6-1 and TRBJ2-6; 12 bases fit TRBD1. The CDR3 length is 20 residues. After removal of 1 base from V and 2 bases from J, the junction contained 9 bases not matched to a gene. The germline V gene has CDR1 MNHNS and CDR2 SASEGT.

This clone was recorded a few times. The chain links TRBV27 to TRBJ1-4; 7 bases align to TRBD1. Germline assignment: CDR1 MNHEY and CDR2 SMNVEV (reference sequence). V lost 7 bases and J lost 7; bases outside the gene matches: 9. CDR3 size: 14 residues. CDR3 in amino acids: CASKLFRDSEKLFF. The CDR3 nucleotides are TGTGCCAGCAAACTTTTCAGGGACAGTGAAAAACTGTTTTTT.

The J gene is TRBJ2-2, the V gene TRBV5-1; D might be TRBD2 (6 bases). This CDR3 comprises 18 residues. With 4 bases removed from V and 4 bases from J, the gap between germline ends came to 23 bases. Germline CDR1 reads SGHRS; CDR2 reads YFSETQ. The CDR3 DNA reads TGCGCCAGCAGCCCCCTGGAGGGGCTAGTTTCACGCACCGGGGAGCTGTTTTTT. It is translated as CASSPLEGLVSRTGELFF. Drawing the rest from reference TRBV5-1 and TRBJ2-2, the complete variable domain is KAGVTQTPRYLIKTRGQQVTLSCSPISGHRSVSWYQQTPGQGLQFLFEYFSETQRNKGNFPGRFSGRQFSNSRSEMNVSTLELGDSALYLCASSPLEGLVSRTGELFFGEGSRLTVL.

The gene calls are TRBV9 and TRBJ2-3, with TRBD2 matching over 7 bases. The CDR3 extends over 16 amino acids. Germline V CDR1 and CDR2: SGDLS, YYNGEE. With V trimmed by 0 bases and J by 1 base, 5 bases remained unmatched. This CDR3 reads CASSVVAGVGTDTQYF. Here the CDR3 DNA reads TGTGCCAGCAGCGTAGTGGCGGGGGTGGGCACAGATACGCAGTATTTT.

The V and J genes are TRBV7-2 and TRBJ1-2; TRBD1 is a possible D gene (5 bases). The CDR3 loop spans 15 amino acids. Germline CDR1 is SGHTA and CDR2 is FQGNSA. V was clipped by 3 bases and J by 7 bases, with 18 bases between them. The CDR3 DNA is TGTGCCAGCAGCTTGAGACTACCCAGGGAGGGTGGCTACACCTTC. Its translation: CASSLRLPREGGYTF.

The V call is TRBV28, the J call TRBJ2-7; possibly TRBD1 for D (5 bases). The germline gives CDR1 MDHEN, CDR2 SYDVKM. This CDR3 has 15 amino acids. The V end was cut by 4 bases, the J end by 4 bases, with 17 bases between. CDR3: CASSSGFRLNYEQYF. CDR3 sequence (DNA): TGTGCCAGCAGTTCAGGGTTCCGCCTCAATTACGAGCAGTACTTC.

The chain joins TRBV10-1 to TRBJ1-1; 10 nucleotides line up with TRBD1. V shed 3 bases and J 5 bases; nucleotides not matched to a gene: 6. The CDR3 spans 15 residues. Per germline, CDR1 WNHNN and CDR2 SYGVQD (reference sequence). The CDR3 region has the DNA TGCGCCAGCAGTGACCCCGGGACAGGGGATACTGAAGCTTTCTTT. Residues: CASSDPGTGDTEAFF.

Regarding this clone: This same CDR3 is encoded by further DNA sequences in the sample. V and J are TRBV5-1 and TRBJ1-4, with 9 bases identical to TRBD1. CDR3 length equals 15 residues. The germline CDR1 and CDR2 sequences are SGHRS and YFSETQ. Trimming removed 3 bases from V and 5 bases from J; junction bases left unmatched: 5. The CDR3: CASSSSGTGNEKLFF. The DNA of the CDR3 is TGCGCCAGCAGCTCATCCGGGACAGGGAATGAAAAACTGTTTTTT.

This clone was seen many times. V gene TRBV5-1 combines with J gene TRBJ1-1, with D maybe TRBD1 (5 bases). Per germline, CDR1 SGHRS and CDR2 YFSETQ. V was shortened by 4 bases and J by 0 bases, with 10 bases between the two germline ends. The CDR3 consists of 14 residues. The DNA of the CDR3 is TGCGCCAGCAGCAGGGGTACGATGAACACTGAAGCTTTCTTT. Its protein is CASSRGTMNTEAFF. Full variable domain (outside the CDR3, taken from reference TRBV5-1 and TRBJ1-1): KAGVTQTPRYLIKTRGQQVTLSCSPISGHRSVSWYQQTPGQGLQFLFEYFSETQRNKGNFPGRFSGRQFSNSRSEMNVSTLELGDSALYLCASSRGTMNTEAFFGQGTRLTVV.

This CDR3 is CASSIPTGDDVRAFF. The CDR3 region has the DNA TGTGCCAGCAGCATACCGACAGGGGACGACGTGCGAGCTTTCTTT. The genes are TRBV13 and TRBJ1-1; 8 bases map to TRBD1. Unmatched junction bases numbered 15, after V lost 5 bases and J lost 10 bases. This CDR3 is 15 amino acids long. The germline gives CDR1 PRHDT, CDR2 FYEKMQ (reference sequence).

The gene calls are TRBV3-1 (or the pseudogene TRBV3-2) and TRBJ1-5, with D possibly TRBD1 on 6 matching bases. Germline CDR1 and CDR2: LGHDT and YNNKEL (reference sequence). The CDR3 is 16 residues long. V was trimmed by 3 bases and J by 0 bases, leaving 12 bases between them. CDR3: CASSQGTFDSNQPQHF. In DNA, the CDR3 is TGTGCCAGCAGCCAGGGGACATTTGATAGCAATCAGCCCCAGCATTTT.

V usage is TRBV5-6 and J usage is TRBJ2-7, with 9 bases fitting TRBD2. The CDR3 is 15 amino acids. V shed 5 bases, J shed 6 bases, and the junction held 12 bases outside the gene matches. CDR1 is SGHDT and CDR2 is YYEEEE in the germline V gene. DNA of the CDR3: TGTGCCAGCAGAGAAGCGGGGGGCCCTCGAGGCGAGCAGTACTTC. Residues: CASREAGGPRGEQYF.

This clone was detected once. The chain recombines TRBV12-3 or TRBV12-4 with TRBJ2-1, with 7 bases that match TRBD1. The junction had 4 bases not matched to a gene; V was cut back by 1 base and J by 10 bases. The CDR3 consists of 13 residues. The CDR3 here is CASSLVRGSEQFF. For the CDR3, the DNA is TGTGCCAGCAGTTTAGTCAGGGGGAGCGAGCAGTTCTTC.